A selection of T cell receptor beta chains follows, all from one sample in a study of blood T cell repertoires in COVID-19. Measured with immunoSEQ multiplex PCR; TCRdb has only the in-frame clones, and not every one. The sample consists of about 50,000 clones, about 90% of them appearing once. Sequencing used peripheral blood. All receptors derive from a human donor in a cohort sampled during active COVID-19. CDR3s include the opening cysteine and the closing phenylalanine or tryptophan. D genes are given only for firm matches. Where a row states a size, it is once, few, many or the class of an expanded clone; other rows omit it.

CDR3 length: 13; V gene: TRBV30; D gene: .; J gene: TRBJ2-7; clone size: .; CDR3 DNA: TGTGCCTGGAGTTTTCTGGAGGGGCTCGAGCAGTACTTC; CDR3 protein: CAWSFLEGLEQYF
CDR3 length: 15; V gene: TRBV19; D gene: TRBD1; J gene: TRBJ1-1; clone size: .; CDR3 DNA: TGTGCCAGTACCCCGACAGGGGGCCCGAACACTGAAGCTTTCTTT; CDR3 protein: CASTPTGGPNTEAFF
CDR3 length: 14; V gene: TRBV2; D gene: .; J gene: TRBJ2-2; clone size: .; CDR3 DNA: TGTGCCAGCAGTGGCTACGCGAACACCGGGGAGCTGTTTTTT; CDR3 protein: CASSGYANTGELFF
CDR3 length: 16; V gene: TRBV5-1; D gene: .; J gene: TRBJ2-1; clone size: .; CDR3 DNA: TGCGCCAGCAGCTTTTCGGCGGGGAGCTCCTACAATGAGCAGTTCTTC; CDR3 protein: CASSFSAGSSYNEQFF
CDR3 length: 16; V gene: TRBV23-1; D gene: .; J gene: TRBJ1-4; clone size: .; CDR3 DNA: TGCGCCAGCAGTTCCCTCGTCACAGGGCCGGGAGAAAAACTGTTTTTT; CDR3 protein: CASSSLVTGPGEKLFF
CDR3 length: 16; V gene: TRBV9; D gene: TRBD2; J gene: TRBJ2-1; clone size: .; CDR3 DNA: TGTGCCAGCAGCCCCCGCGGGGGGCCTATCTACAATGAGCAGTTCTTC; CDR3 protein: CASSPRGGPIYNEQFF
CDR3 length: 14; V gene: TRBV29-1; D gene: TRBD1; J gene: TRBJ2-5; clone size: once; CDR3 DNA: TGCAGCGTTAGGGCAGACAGGGGGCTGGAGACCCAGTACTTC; CDR3 protein: CSVRADRGLETQYF
CDR3 length: 17; V gene: TRBV7-7; D gene: .; J gene: TRBJ2-5; clone size: .; CDR3 DNA: TGTGCCAGCAGCCCCTCCTCCGGGACACTCCTCCGGAAGACCCAGTACTTC; CDR3 protein: CASSPSSGTLLRKTQYF
CDR3 length: 17; V gene: TRBV4-3; D gene: .; J gene: TRBJ2-1; clone size: .; CDR3 DNA: TGCGCCAGCAGCCAAGATAGGACGGGGAGGACCTACAATGAGCAGTTCTTC; CDR3 protein: CASSQDRTGRTYNEQFF
CDR3 length: 16; V gene: TRBV4-3; D gene: TRBD2; J gene: TRBJ2-3; clone size: .; CDR3 DNA: TGCGCCAGCAGCCAATTCCTAGCGGGGTTAACAGATACGCAGTATTTT; CDR3 protein: CASSQFLAGLTDTQYF
CDR3 length: 15; V gene: TRBV7-9; D gene: .; J gene: TRBJ1-2; clone size: .; CDR3 DNA: TGTGCCAGCAGCTTAAGTACAGAATATAACTATGGCTACACCTTC; CDR3 protein: CASSLSTEYNYGYTF
CDR3 length: 15; V gene: TRBV28; D gene: TRBD1; J gene: TRBJ2-1; clone size: .; CDR3 DNA: TGTGCCAGCAGTTTACTGGACAGGGCCTACAATGAGCAGTTCTTC; CDR3 protein: CASSLLDRAYNEQFF
CDR3 length: 12; V gene: TRBV11-3; D gene: .; J gene: TRBJ2-7; clone size: .; CDR3 DNA: TGTGCCAGCAGCTACGGTACCTACGAGCAGTACTTC; CDR3 protein: CASSYGTYEQYF
CDR3 length: 14; V gene: TRBV7-9; D gene: TRBD2; J gene: TRBJ2-3; clone size: .; CDR3 DNA: TGTGCCAGCAGCTTTGGACTAGTCACAGATACGCAGTATTTT; CDR3 protein: CASSFGLVTDTQYF
CDR3 length: 15; V gene: TRBV7-2; D gene: .; J gene: TRBJ2-5; clone size: .; CDR3 DNA: TGTGCCAGCAGCCCAAGAACTAGTGGCTACGAGACCCAGTACTTC; CDR3 protein: CASSPRTSGYETQYF
CDR3 length: 15; V gene: TRBV5-1; D gene: .; J gene: TRBJ2-5; clone size: .; CDR3 DNA: TGCGCCAGCAGCCCCGGGCCCTCGACGGGGGAGACCCAGTACTTC; CDR3 protein: CASSPGPSTGETQYF
CDR3 length: 12; V gene: TRBV19; D gene: .; J gene: TRBJ1-1; clone size: once; CDR3 DNA: TGTGCCAGTAGTATAGCGGGTCCTGAAGCTTTCTTT; CDR3 protein: CASSIAGPEAFF
CDR3 length: 17; V gene: TRBV11-2; D gene: .; J gene: TRBJ1-5; clone size: .; CDR3 DNA: TGTGCCAGCAGCTTAATCCCGGCGTCGGCGGGCAATCAGCCCCAGCATTTT; CDR3 protein: CASSLIPASAGNQPQHF
CDR3 length: 15; V gene: TRBV6-2/TRBV6-3; D gene: TRBD1; J gene: TRBJ2-1; clone size: .; CDR3 DNA: TGTGCCAGCAGTTACTCGATGGAAGGGGGCAGTGAGCAGTTCTTC; CDR3 protein: CASSYSMEGGSEQFF
CDR3 length: 16; V gene: TRBV5-1; D gene: TRBD1; J gene: TRBJ2-5; clone size: .; CDR3 DNA: TGCGCCAGCAGCTTGGGATGGACAGGGGAGGGGGAGACCCAGTACTTC; CDR3 protein: CASSLGWTGEGETQYF
CDR3 length: 14; V gene: TRBV4-3; D gene: .; J gene: TRBJ2-1; clone size: once; CDR3 DNA: TGCGCCAGCAGCAACCGGGACACGAACAATGAGCAGTTCTTC; CDR3 protein: CASSNRDTNNEQFF
CDR3 length: 15; V gene: TRBV6-5; D gene: .; J gene: TRBJ2-5; clone size: .; CDR3 DNA: TGTGCCAGCCGCCTTCAACAGGGTTTAGGGGAGACCCAGTACTTC; CDR3 protein: CASRLQQGLGETQYF
CDR3 length: 17; V gene: TRBV3-1/TRBV3-2; D gene: TRBD2; J gene: TRBJ2-7; clone size: .; CDR3 DNA: TGTGCCAGCAGCCGAGGGTCTAGCGGGGGGGCCCCTCTCGAGCAGTACTTC; CDR3 protein: CASSRGSSGGAPLEQYF
CDR3 length: 18; V gene: TRBV3-1/TRBV3-2; D gene: TRBD2; J gene: TRBJ2-3; clone size: .; CDR3 DNA: TGTGCCAGCAGCCATGACGGACTAGCGGGGGGGCCGGGGGATACGCAGTATTTT; CDR3 protein: CASSHDGLAGGPGDTQYF
CDR3 length: 16; V gene: TRBV6-5; D gene: .; J gene: TRBJ2-3; clone size: .; CDR3 DNA: TGTGCCAGCAGTTACGCTCATAGCGAAAGCACAGATACGCAGTATTTT; CDR3 protein: CASSYAHSESTDTQYF
CDR3 length: 15; V gene: TRBV9; D gene: .; J gene: TRBJ1-2; clone size: .; CDR3 DNA: TGTGCCAGCAGCGTAGCTCTTGACACCGGCTATGGCTACACCTTC; CDR3 protein: CASSVALDTGYGYTF
CDR3 length: 15; V gene: TRBV5-1; D gene: .; J gene: TRBJ2-7; clone size: once; CDR3 DNA: TGCGCCAGCAGCTTGGGGGGCCGAAACTCCTACGAGCAGTACTTC; CDR3 protein: CASSLGGRNSYEQYF
CDR3 length: 15; V gene: TRBV7-9; D gene: .; J gene: TRBJ1-2; clone size: .; CDR3 DNA: TGTGCCAGCAGCTCCGTTCCAGGGGCGAGCTATGGCTACACCTTC; CDR3 protein: CASSSVPGASYGYTF
CDR3 length: 16; V gene: TRBV9; D gene: TRBD2; J gene: TRBJ2-3; clone size: .; CDR3 DNA: TGTGCCAGCAGCTCCTACCTAGCGGGGGACACAGATACGCAGTATTTT; CDR3 protein: CASSSYLAGDTDTQYF
CDR3 length: 15; V gene: TRBV24-1; D gene: .; J gene: TRBJ1-2; clone size: .; CDR3 DNA: TGTGCCACCAGTGATCGAGGGTGTGGAGGCTATGGCTACACCTTC; CDR3 protein: CATSDRGCGGYGYTF
CDR3 length: 15; V gene: TRBV7-9; D gene: TRBD2; J gene: TRBJ2-1; clone size: .; CDR3 DNA: TGTGCCAGCAGCTTGAGGCGGGGGGCCTACAATGAGCAGTTCTTC; CDR3 protein: CASSLRRGAYNEQFF
CDR3 length: 11; V gene: TRBV19; D gene: .; J gene: TRBJ1-2; clone size: .; CDR3 DNA: TGTGCCAGTAGTCCCTCTTATGGCTACACCTTC; CDR3 protein: CASSPSYGYTF
CDR3 length: 15; V gene: TRBV5-6; D gene: TRBD1; J gene: TRBJ1-6; clone size: .; CDR3 DNA: TGTGCCAGCAGCCTTTACAGGGGATATAATTCACCCCTCCACTTT; CDR3 protein: CASSLYRGYNSPLHF
CDR3 length: 15; V gene: TRBV19; D gene: .; J gene: TRBJ1-2; clone size: .; CDR3 DNA: TGTGCCAGTAGTACTCAGGATAATTCTCGCTATGGCTACACCTTC; CDR3 protein: CASSTQDNSRYGYTF
CDR3 length: 17; V gene: TRBV3-1/TRBV3-2; D gene: .; J gene: TRBJ1-6; clone size: .; CDR3 DNA: TGTGCCAGCAGGGACTCCTCAGGGAGGGCCTATAATTCACCCCTCCACTTT; CDR3 protein: CASRDSSGRAYNSPLHF
CDR3 length: 14; V gene: TRBV7-2; D gene: TRBD2; J gene: TRBJ2-5; clone size: once; CDR3 DNA: TGTGCCAGCAGCTTAACTAGCGCGGAAGAGACCCAGTACTTC; CDR3 protein: CASSLTSAEETQYF
CDR3 length: 15; V gene: TRBV19; D gene: TRBD1; J gene: TRBJ2-7; clone size: .; CDR3 DNA: TGTGCCAGTAGTACGGGACAGGGCCCCACCTACGAGCAGTACTTC; CDR3 protein: CASSTGQGPTYEQYF
CDR3 length: 18; V gene: TRBV2; D gene: TRBD1; J gene: TRBJ2-3; clone size: .; CDR3 DNA: TGTGCCAGCAGTGATCTGGGTGTGACAGGGCCTCACACAGATACGCAGTATTTT; CDR3 protein: CASSDLGVTGPHTDTQYF
CDR3 length: 17; V gene: TRBV9; D gene: .; J gene: TRBJ1-3; clone size: .; CDR3 DNA: TGTGCCAGCAGCGTAGTTGCTACCGCATCTTCTGGAAACACCATATATTTT; CDR3 protein: CASSVVATASSGNTIYF
CDR3 length: 14; V gene: TRBV7-9; D gene: .; J gene: TRBJ1-1; clone size: .; CDR3 DNA: TGTGCCAGCAGCTCCCTTCCTAACAGGGACCGGGCTTTCTTT; CDR3 protein: CASSSLPNRDRAFF
CDR3 length: 16; V gene: TRBV10-3; D gene: TRBD1; J gene: TRBJ2-7; clone size: once; CDR3 DNA: TGTGCCATCATAGGAAGACGGACAGGTACGACCTACGAGCAGTACTTC; CDR3 protein: CAIIGRRTGTTYEQYF
CDR3 length: 15; V gene: TRBV2; D gene: TRBD2; J gene: TRBJ2-7; clone size: many; CDR3 DNA: TGTGCCAGCAGTGAGGGACTAGCGGACTCCTACGAGCAGTACTTC; CDR3 protein: CASSEGLADSYEQYF
CDR3 length: 14; V gene: TRBV7-2; D gene: .; J gene: TRBJ1-1; clone size: .; CDR3 DNA: TGTGCCAGCAGCACGGGAGGGGCATACACTGAAGCTTTCTTT; CDR3 protein: CASSTGGAYTEAFF